The sequence of this T cell receptor (beta chain) was determined in a study of blood T cell repertoires in COVID-19. Overall study: Researchers got acute and convalescent COVID-19 samples from the United States, Italy and Spain. PBMCs, B-cell-depleted T cells, or T cells were the source of the cDNA or gDNA that made up the material.

Germline V gives CDR1 MNHEY, CDR2 SMNVEV (reference sequence). Deletions cut 6 bases from V and 2 bases from J, with 14 bases between. The CDR3 extends over 16 amino acids. As processed by the authors: Amplification from reference gene primers served as the basis for estimated nucleated cell counts. Profiled with immunoSEQ multiplex PCR; TCRdb holds only in-frame clones, not every one. V and J calls and clone size are copied from that table; D and trimming were computed from the DNA. Of fewer than 250,000 clones in the sample, 88% were seen once. This clonotype was sampled from a human donor in a cohort sampled during active COVID-19. The chain recombines TRBV27 with TRBJ2-6; D possibly corresponds to TRBD1 (6 bases). Sequenced input: peripheral blood. The CDR3 DNA reads as TGTGCCAGCAGGACAGGCGTTCAGGCTGGGGCCAACGTCCTGACTTTC. This encodes CASRTGVQAGANVLTF. Looking up the rest from reference TRBV27 and TRBJ2-6 gives the full variable domain: EAQVTQNPRYLITVTGKKLTVTCSQNMNHEYMSWYRQDPGLGLRQIYYSMNVEVTDKGDVPEGYKVSRKEKRNFPLILESPSPNQTSLYFCASRTGVQAGANVLTFGAGSRLTVL.